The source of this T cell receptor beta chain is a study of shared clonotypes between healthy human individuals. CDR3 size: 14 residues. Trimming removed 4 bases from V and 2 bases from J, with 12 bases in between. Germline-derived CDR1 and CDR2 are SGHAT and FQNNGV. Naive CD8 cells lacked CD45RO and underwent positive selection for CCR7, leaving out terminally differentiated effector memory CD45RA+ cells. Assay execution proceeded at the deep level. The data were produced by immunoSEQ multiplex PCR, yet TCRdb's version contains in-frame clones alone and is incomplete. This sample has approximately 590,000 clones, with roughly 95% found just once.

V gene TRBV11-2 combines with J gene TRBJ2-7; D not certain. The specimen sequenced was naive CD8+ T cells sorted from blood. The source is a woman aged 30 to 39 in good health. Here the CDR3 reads CASSWGIGPYEQYF. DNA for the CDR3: TGTGCCAGCAGCTGGGGAATAGGGCCCTACGAGCAGTACTTC.